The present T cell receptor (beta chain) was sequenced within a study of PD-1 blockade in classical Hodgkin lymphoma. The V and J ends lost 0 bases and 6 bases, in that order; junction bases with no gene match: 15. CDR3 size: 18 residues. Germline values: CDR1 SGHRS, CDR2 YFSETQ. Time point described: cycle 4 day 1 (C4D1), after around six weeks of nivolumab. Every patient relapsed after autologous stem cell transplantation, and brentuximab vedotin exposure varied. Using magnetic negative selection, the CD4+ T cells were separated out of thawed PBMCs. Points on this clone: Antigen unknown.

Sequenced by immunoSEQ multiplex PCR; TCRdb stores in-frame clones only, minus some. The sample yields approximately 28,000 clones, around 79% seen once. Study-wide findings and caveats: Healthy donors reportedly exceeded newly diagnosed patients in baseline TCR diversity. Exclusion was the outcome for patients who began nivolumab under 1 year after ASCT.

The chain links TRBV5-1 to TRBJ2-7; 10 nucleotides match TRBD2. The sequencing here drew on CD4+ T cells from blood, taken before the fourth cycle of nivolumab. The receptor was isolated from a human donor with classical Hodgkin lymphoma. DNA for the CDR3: TGCGCCAGCAGCTTGGTGGCTAGCGGGAGTATTATGGGTGGCGAGCAGTACTTC. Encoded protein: CASSLVASGSIMGGEQYF.